These 14 T cell receptor beta chains were all obtained from the same sample, sequenced in a study of CXCR3-negative and CXCR3-positive naive CD8 T cells. 5' RACE with UMI labels generated the TRB cDNA libraries. TCRdb re-called the 5' RACE reads and gives one entry per CDR3 protein, without DNA. Recorded for this sample: 150,000 or so distinct CDR3 sequences. Sequencing input: naive CXCR3- CD8+ T cells from blood. Regarding subset: CD45RO-CCR7+CD27+CD95- naive CD8+ T cells lacking CXCR3 (TNR3-). The receptors originated from a human donor in good health. Some clones in this sample may be carry-over from other donors' samples.

The V gene is TRBV29-1, the J gene TRBJ2-7. The CDR3 contains 12 residues. The germline V gene has CDR1 SQVTM and CDR2 ANQGSEA. The CDR3 spells CSVLLPTYEQYF.

This chain links TRBV28 with TRBJ2-5. The germline gives CDR1 MDHEN, CDR2 SYDVKM. This CDR3 spans 12 amino acids. This CDR3 is CASSSHTETQYF.

V usage is TRBV5-1 and J usage is TRBJ2-7. Germline V gene lookup returns CDR1 SGHRS and CDR2 YFSETQ. The CDR3 is made up of 12 amino acids. The CDR3 protein is CASSLGSVEQYF.

The rearrangement joins TRBV12-3 or TRBV12-4 to TRBJ1-2; as DNA is missing, the TRBD1 call by TCRdb cannot be tested. The CDR3 length is 14 residues. The CDR3 is CASSTGEFDYGYTF.

The chain has TRBV29-1 and TRBJ2-1; the TCRdb D gene call, TRBD2, has no DNA to confirm it. The germline gives CDR1 SQVTM, CDR2 ANQGSEA. CDR3 size: 13 residues. CDR3 loop: CSVTSGGFNEQFF.

The genes are TRBV5-5 and TRBJ2-1; without DNA, the TCRdb call of TRBD1 cannot be checked. Germline V CDR1 and CDR2: SGHKS, YYEKEE (reference sequence). This CDR3 spans 14 amino acids. The CDR3 protein is CASTMDRGLDEQFF.

V usage is TRBV2 and J usage is TRBJ2-3; the TCRdb D gene call, TRBD1, has no DNA to confirm it. Germline V gives CDR1 SNHLY, CDR2 FYNNEI. The CDR3 is made up of 16 amino acids. This chain's CDR3 is CASQAPRTGISDTQYF.

This chain connects TRBV28 to TRBJ2-2; TCRdb names TRBD1, which stays unverified in the absence of DNA. The CDR3 extends over 13 amino acids. The germline V gene has CDR1 MDHEN and CDR2 SYDVKM. The CDR3: CASSYTGGGELFF.

This sequence joins TRBV28 and TRBJ1-2; the D call from TCRdb, TRBD1, cannot be confirmed without DNA. The germline V gene has CDR1 MDHEN and CDR2 SYDVKM. CDR3 size: 15 residues. The chain's CDR3 is CASSLLRQRLHGYTF.

The CDR3 sequence: CATSDATGEGAYNEQFF. This rearrangement joins TRBV24-1 to TRBJ2-1; the TRBD1 assignment by TCRdb is unverifiable without DNA. CDR1 is KGHDR and CDR2 is SFDVKD in the germline V gene. The CDR3 spans 17 residues.

CDR3 loop: CASSSTGRSNQPQHF. This rearrangement joins TRBV6-2 or TRBV6-3 to TRBJ1-5; TCRdb outputs TRBD1, but without DNA this stays unchecked. Per germline, CDR1 MNHEY and CDR2 SVGEGT. There are 15 residues in the CDR3.

The chain has TRBV30 and TRBJ1-2; TCRdb gives TRBD1 as the D gene, but with no DNA this cannot be confirmed. CDR1 and CDR2 from the germline V gene are GTSNPN and SVGIG (reference sequence). The CDR3 loop spans 13 amino acids. The CDR3 sequence: CAWSRGHSRGYTF.

The chain joins TRBV9 to TRBJ2-2; TCRdb returns TRBD1, unconfirmable since there is no DNA. Per germline, CDR1 SGDLS and CDR2 YYNGEE. The CDR3 runs to 17 residues. This CDR3 is CASSPRQGNSNTGELFF.

The chain carries TRBV27 and TRBJ1-1; checking the TCRdb D call of TRBD1 is not possible without DNA. Looked up from germline, CDR1 is MNHEY and CDR2 is SMNVEV (reference sequence). The CDR3 totals 14 residues. This chain's CDR3 is CASTEGYGVTEAFF.